Listed below are T cell receptor beta chains from one sample, sequenced in a study of lymphopenia after photon versus proton radiotherapy. The assay was immunoSEQ multiplex PCR, and TCRdb's table has in-frame clones only and misses some. Of around 59,000 clones listed, roughly 84% are singletons. The sample in question was peripheral blood, obtained from a patient treated with proton-based radiotherapy. All receptors come from a man in his 60s with pancreatic cancer. Each CDR3 is given with its conserved first and last residue. D genes are given only for firm matches. The listing skips clone size in some rows; elsewhere it reads once, few, many or a size class.

v_gene,j_gene,len,d_gene,abundance,CDR3aa,CDR3nt
TRBV28,TRBJ1-3,14,TRBD1,-,CASSFTGGRDTIYF,TGTGCCAGCAGTTTTACAGGGGGCCGGGACACCATATATTTT
TRBV5-4,TRBJ2-7,14,TRBD2,-,CASSFGLAGNEQYF,TGTGCCAGCAGCTTCGGACTAGCCGGGAACGAGCAGTACTTC
TRBV7-9,TRBJ2-2,16,TRBD1,-,CASSSQDRGNTGELFF,TGTGCCAGCAGCTCCCAGGACAGGGGAAACACCGGGGAGCTGTTTTTT
TRBV18,TRBJ2-6,15,TRBD1,-,CASSPTGAGANVLTF,TGTGCCAGCTCACCAACAGGGGCCGGGGCCAACGTCCTGACTTTC
TRBV28,TRBJ1-5,16,-,-,CASSLKGLDSNQPQHF,TGTGCCAGCAGTTTAAAAGGGTTAGATAGCAATCAGCCCCAGCATTTT
TRBV19,TRBJ2-7,13,TRBD2,once,CASGRAGIHEQYF,TGTGCCAGCGGGAGGGCCGGTATCCACGAGCAGTACTTC
TRBV7-9,TRBJ1-1,14,TRBD1,medium-sized,CASSSRQGGSEAFF,TGTGCCAGCAGCTCGAGACAGGGCGGTAGTGAAGCTTTCTTT
TRBV19,TRBJ1-2,14,TRBD1,-,CASHGQAANYGYTF,TGTGCCAGTCACGGACAGGCGGCTAACTATGGCTACACCTTC
TRBV5-6,TRBJ2-7,16,TRBD2,-,CASSFKGGATRYEQYF,TGTGCCAGCAGCTTTAAGGGAGGGGCCACGCGTTACGAGCAGTACTTC
TRBV5-1,TRBJ2-1,14,-,once,CASSLFPSYNEQFF,TGCGCCAGCAGCTTGTTTCCTTCCTACAATGAGCAGTTCTTC
TRBV7-8,TRBJ2-7,13,-,-,CASTLTKGYEQYF,TGTGCCAGCACCTTAACGAAGGGATACGAGCAGTACTTC
TRBV15,TRBJ1-5,12,-,-,CATQATDQPQHF,TGTGCCACCCAGGCAACGGATCAGCCCCAGCATTTT
TRBV6-1,TRBJ2-3,15,TRBD1,-,CASSAQGGAQDTQYF,TGTGCCAGCAGTGCACAAGGGGGCGCACAAGATACGCAGTATTTT
TRBV30,TRBJ1-4,13,-,-,CAWSPGANEKLFF,TGTGCCTGGAGCCCAGGGGCTAATGAAAAACTGTTTTTT
TRBV7-8,TRBJ1-4,13,-,-,CASSGGLNEKLFF,TGTGCCAGTTCCGGGGGATTGAATGAAAAACTGTTTTTT
TRBV28,TRBJ2-7,14,TRBD2,-,CASSEHSGIGEQYF,TGTGCCAGCAGTGAACATAGCGGGATCGGTGAGCAGTACTTC
TRBV28,TRBJ1-5,18,TRBD1,-,CASSSWTGDRMSNQPQHF,TGTGCCAGCAGTTCTTGGACAGGGGATAGAATGAGCAATCAGCCCCAGCATTTT
TRBV6-6,TRBJ2-1,16,TRBD2,once,CASSYSGGRVGNEQFF,TGTGCCAGCAGTTACTCTGGCGGGAGGGTGGGTAATGAGCAGTTCTTC
TRBV2,TRBJ1-1,13,-,few,CASSLDQNTEAFF,TGTGCCAGCAGTTTGGACCAGAACACTGAAGCTTTCTTT
TRBV14,TRBJ2-2,14,-,-,CASSQVPKTGELFF,TGTGCCAGCAGCCAAGTACCCAAGACCGGGGAGCTGTTTTTT
TRBV28,TRBJ2-7,16,-,once,CASSFGAIYSTYEQYF,TGTGCCAGCAGTTTTGGGGCAATCTATTCAACCTACGAGCAGTACTTC